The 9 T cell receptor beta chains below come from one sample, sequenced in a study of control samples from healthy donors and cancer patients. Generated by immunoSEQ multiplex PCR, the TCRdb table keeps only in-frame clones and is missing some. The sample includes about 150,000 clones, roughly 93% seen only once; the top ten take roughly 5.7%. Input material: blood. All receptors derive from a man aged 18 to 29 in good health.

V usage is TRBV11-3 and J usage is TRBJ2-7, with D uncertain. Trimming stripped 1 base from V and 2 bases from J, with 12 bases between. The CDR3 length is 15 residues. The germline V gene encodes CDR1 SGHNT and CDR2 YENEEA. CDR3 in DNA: TGTGCCAGCAGCTTAGTCACCGGGCCGACCTACGAGCAGTACTTC. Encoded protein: CASSLVTGPTYEQYF.

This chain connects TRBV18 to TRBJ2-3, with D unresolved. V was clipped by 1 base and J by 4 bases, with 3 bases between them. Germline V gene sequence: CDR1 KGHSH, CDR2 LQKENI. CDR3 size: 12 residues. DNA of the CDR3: TGTGCCAGCTCACCACGTCCAGATACGCAGTATTTT. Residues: CASSPRPDTQYF.

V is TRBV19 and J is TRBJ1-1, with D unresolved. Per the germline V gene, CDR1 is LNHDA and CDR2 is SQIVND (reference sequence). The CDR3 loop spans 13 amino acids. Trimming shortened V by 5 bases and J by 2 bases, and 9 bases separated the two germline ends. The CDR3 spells CASSPKLNTEAFF. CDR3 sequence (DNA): TGTGCCAGTAGTCCGAAGCTTAACACTGAAGCTTTCTTT. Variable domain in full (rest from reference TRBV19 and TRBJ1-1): DGGITQSPKYLFRKEGQNVTLSCEQNLNHDAMYWYRQDPGQGLRLIYYSQIVNDFQKGDIAEGYSVSREKKESFPLTVTSAQKNPTAFYLCASSPKLNTEAFFGQGTRLTVV.

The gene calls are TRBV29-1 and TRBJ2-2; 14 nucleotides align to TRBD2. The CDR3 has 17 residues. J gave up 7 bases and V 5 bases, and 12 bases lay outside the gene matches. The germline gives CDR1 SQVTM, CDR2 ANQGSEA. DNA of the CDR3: TGCAGCGTTAGCGGGACTAGCGGGAGTACCCTGGGCGGGGAGCTGTTTTTT. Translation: CSVSGTSGSTLGGELFF.

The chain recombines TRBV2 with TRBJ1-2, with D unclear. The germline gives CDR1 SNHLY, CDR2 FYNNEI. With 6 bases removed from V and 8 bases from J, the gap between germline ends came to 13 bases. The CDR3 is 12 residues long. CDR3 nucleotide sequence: TGTGCCAGCAGAGACGTGCGGCAAGGCTACACCTTC. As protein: CASRDVRQGYTF.

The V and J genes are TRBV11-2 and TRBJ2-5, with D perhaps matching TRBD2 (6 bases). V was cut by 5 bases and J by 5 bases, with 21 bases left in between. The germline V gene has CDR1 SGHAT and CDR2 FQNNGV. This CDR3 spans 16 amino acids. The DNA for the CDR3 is TGTGCCAGCAGCAATGAGGAGGGAGAGTTCTGGGAGACCCAGTACTTC. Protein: CASSNEEGEFWETQYF.

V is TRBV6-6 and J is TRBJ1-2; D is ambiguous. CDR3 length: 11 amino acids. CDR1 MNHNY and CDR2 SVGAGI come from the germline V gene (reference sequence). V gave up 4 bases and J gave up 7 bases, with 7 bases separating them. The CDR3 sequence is CASSSGFGYTF. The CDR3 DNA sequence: TGTGCCAGCAGTTCGGGATTTGGCTACACCTTC.

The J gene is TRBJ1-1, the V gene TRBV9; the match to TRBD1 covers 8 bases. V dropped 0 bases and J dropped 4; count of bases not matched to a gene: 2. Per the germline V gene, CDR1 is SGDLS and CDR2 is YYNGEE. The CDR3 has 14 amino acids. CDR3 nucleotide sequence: TGTGCCAGCAGCGTAGGACAGGGGCTCACTGAAGCTTTCTTT. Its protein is CASSVGQGLTEAFF.

The CDR3 bases are TGTGCCAGCTCACCAGTGACGGATGCTTCGTTCCACGAGCAGTACTTC. Residues: CASSPVTDASFHEQYF. This rearrangement joins TRBV18 to TRBJ2-7; D is uncertain. The CDR3 is made up of 16 amino acids. The germline V gene has CDR1 KGHSH and CDR2 LQKENI. Trimming took 2 bases from V and 5 from J, leaving 19 bases between them.